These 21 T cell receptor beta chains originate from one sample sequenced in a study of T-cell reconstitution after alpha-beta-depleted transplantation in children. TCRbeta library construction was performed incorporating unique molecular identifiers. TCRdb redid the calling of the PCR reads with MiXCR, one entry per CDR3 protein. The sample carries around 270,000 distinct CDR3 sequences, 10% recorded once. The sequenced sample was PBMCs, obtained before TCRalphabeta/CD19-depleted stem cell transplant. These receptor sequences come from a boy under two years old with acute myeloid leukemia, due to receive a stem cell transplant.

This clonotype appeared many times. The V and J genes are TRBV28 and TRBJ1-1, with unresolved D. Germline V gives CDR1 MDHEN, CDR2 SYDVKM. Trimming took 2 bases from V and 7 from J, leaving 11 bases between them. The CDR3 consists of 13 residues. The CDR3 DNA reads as TGTGCCAGCAGTTTAGTGGAGCAGGATGAAGCTTTCTTT. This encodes CASSLVEQDEAFF.

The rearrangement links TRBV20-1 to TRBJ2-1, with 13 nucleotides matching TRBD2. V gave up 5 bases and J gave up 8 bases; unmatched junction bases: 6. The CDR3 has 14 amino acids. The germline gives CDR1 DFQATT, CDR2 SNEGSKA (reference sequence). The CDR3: CSAPRLAGGDEQFF. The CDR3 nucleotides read TGCAGTGCTCCGCGACTAGCGGGAGGCGATGAGCAGTTCTTC.

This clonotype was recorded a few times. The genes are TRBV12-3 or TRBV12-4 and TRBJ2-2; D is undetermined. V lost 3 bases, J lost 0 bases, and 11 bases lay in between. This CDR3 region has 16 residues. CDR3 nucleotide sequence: TGTGCCAGCAGTTTGCCCACTATACCGAACACCGGGGAGCTGTTTTTT. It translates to CASSLPTIPNTGELFF.

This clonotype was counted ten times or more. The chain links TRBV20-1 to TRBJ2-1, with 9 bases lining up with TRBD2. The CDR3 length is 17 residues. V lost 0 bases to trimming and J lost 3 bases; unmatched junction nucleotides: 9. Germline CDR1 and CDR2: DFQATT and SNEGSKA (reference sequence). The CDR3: CSARDYGRLAVYNEQFF. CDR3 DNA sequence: TGCAGTGCTAGAGATTATGGCCGACTAGCGGTCTACAATGAGCAGTTCTTC.

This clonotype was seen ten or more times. This CDR3 is CASSLGQYDTGELFF. The CDR3 DNA reads TGCGCCAGCAGCTTGGGGCAGTATGACACCGGGGAGCTGTTTTTT. This chain uses TRBV5-1 with TRBJ2-2, with D uncertain. The CDR3 is 15 amino acids. CDR1 is SGHRS and CDR2 is YFSETQ in the germline V gene. Trimming took off 0 bases at V and 3 bases at J, with 9 bases between the two ends.

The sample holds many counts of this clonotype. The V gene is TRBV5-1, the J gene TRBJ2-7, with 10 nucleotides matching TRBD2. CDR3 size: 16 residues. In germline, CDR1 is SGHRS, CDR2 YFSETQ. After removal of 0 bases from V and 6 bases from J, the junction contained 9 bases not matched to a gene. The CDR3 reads CASSLVKLAGASEQYF. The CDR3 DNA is TGCGCCAGCAGCTTGGTTAAGCTAGCGGGAGCCTCCGAGCAGTACTTC.

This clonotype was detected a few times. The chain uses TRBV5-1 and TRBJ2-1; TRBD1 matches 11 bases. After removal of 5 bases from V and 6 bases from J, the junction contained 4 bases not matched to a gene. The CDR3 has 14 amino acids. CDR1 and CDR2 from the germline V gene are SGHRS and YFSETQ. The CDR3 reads CASSWDRGTNEQFF. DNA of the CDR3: TGCGCCAGCAGTTGGGACAGGGGGACCAATGAGCAGTTCTTC.

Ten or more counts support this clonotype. The CDR3 DNA sequence: TGTGCCAGCAGTGACCGGGACAGGGGCCCGAACACTGAAGCTTTCTTT. Encoded protein: CASSDRDRGPNTEAFF. The V and J genes are TRBV28 and TRBJ1-1; TRBD1 agrees at 10 bases. After removal of 5 bases from V and 1 base from J, the junction contained 7 bases not matched to a gene. The length of the CDR3 is 16 residues. Germline values: CDR1 MDHEN, CDR2 SYDVKM.

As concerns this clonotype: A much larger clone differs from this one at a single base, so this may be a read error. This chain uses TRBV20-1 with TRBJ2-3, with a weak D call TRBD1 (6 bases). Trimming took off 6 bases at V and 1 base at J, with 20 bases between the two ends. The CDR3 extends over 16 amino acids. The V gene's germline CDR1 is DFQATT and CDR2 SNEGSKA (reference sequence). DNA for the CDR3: TGCAGTGCAGAAGGGGCTAGGGGGAGCGGCACAGATACGCAGTATTTT. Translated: CSAEGARGSGTDTQYF.

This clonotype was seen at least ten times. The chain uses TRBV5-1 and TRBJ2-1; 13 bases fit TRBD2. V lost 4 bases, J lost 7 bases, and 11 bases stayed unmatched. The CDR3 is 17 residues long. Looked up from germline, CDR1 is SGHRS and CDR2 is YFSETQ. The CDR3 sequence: CASSPVRLAGGGNEQFF. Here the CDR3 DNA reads TGCGCCAGCAGCCCCGTTCGACTAGCGGGGGGAGGGAATGAGCAGTTCTTC.

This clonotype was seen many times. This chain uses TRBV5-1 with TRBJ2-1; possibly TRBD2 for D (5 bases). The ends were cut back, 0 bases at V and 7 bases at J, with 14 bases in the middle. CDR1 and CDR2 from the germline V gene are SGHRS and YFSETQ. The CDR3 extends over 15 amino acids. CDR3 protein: CASSLGASPTNEQFF. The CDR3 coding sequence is TGCGCCAGCAGCTTGGGGGCTAGCCCGACAAATGAGCAGTTCTTC.

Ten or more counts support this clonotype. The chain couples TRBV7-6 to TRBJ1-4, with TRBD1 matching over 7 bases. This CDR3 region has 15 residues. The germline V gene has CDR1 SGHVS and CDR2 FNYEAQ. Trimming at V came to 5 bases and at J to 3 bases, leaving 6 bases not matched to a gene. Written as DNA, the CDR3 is TGTGCCAGCAGCCGTCCGGGACAGTCTAATGAAAAACTGTTTTTT. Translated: CASSRPGQSNEKLFF.

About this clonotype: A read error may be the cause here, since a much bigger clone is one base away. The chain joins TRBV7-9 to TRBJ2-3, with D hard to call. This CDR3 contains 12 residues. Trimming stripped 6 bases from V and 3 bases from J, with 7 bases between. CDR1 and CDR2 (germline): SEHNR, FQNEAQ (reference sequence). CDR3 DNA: TGTGCCAGCAGGGTGGGGACAGATACGCAGTATTTT. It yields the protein CASRVGTDTQYF.

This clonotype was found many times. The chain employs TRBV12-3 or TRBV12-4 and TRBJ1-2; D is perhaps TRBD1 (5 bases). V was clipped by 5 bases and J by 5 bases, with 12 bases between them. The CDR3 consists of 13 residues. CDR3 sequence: CASSPRGEYGYTF. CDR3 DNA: TGTGCCAGCAGTCCCCGGGGGGAATATGGCTACACCTTC.

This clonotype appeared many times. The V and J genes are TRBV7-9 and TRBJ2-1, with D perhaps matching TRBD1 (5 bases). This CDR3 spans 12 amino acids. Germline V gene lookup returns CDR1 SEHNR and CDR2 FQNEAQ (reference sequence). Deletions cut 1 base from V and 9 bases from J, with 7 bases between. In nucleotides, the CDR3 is TGTGCCAGCAGCTTAGGGACACTTGAGCAGTTCTTC. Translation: CASSLGTLEQFF. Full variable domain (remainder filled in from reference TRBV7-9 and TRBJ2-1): DTGVSQNPRHKITKRGQNVTFRCDPISEHNRLYWYRQTLGQGPEFLTYFQNEAQLEKSRLLSDRFSAERPKGSFSTLEIQRTEQGDSAMYLCASSLGTLEQFFGPGTRLTVL.

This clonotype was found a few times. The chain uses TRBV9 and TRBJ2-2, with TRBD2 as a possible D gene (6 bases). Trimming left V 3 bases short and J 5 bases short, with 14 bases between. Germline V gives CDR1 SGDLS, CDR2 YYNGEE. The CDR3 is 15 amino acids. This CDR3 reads CASSAWTGVTGELFF. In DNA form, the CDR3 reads TGTGCCAGCAGCGCATGGACGGGAGTAACCGGGGAGCTGTTTTTT.

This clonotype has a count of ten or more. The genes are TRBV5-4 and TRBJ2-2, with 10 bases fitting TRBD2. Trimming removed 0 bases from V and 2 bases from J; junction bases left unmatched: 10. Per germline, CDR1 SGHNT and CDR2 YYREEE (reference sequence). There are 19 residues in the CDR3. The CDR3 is CASSLVGLAGDYNTGELFF. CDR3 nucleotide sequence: TGTGCCAGCAGCTTGGTCGGGCTAGCGGGAGATTATAACACCGGGGAGCTGTTTTTT.

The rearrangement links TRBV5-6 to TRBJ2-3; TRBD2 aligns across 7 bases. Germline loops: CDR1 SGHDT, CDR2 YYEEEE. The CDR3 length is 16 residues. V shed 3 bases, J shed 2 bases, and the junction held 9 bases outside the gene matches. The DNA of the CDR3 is TGTGCCAGCAGCTCGGGGGGTCGGGGAGCCACAGATACGCAGTATTTT. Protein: CASSSGGRGATDTQYF.

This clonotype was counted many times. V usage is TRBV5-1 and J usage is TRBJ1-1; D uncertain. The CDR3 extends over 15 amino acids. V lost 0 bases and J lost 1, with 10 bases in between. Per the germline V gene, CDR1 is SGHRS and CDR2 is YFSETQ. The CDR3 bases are TGCGCCAGCAGCTTGGATGCAGTATGGAACACTGAAGCTTTCTTT. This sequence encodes CASSLDAVWNTEAFF.

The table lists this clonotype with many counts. The CDR3 nucleotides are TGTGCCAGCAGCCCATACGGGAGATCCACAGATACGCAGTATTTT. Amino acid sequence: CASSPYGRSTDTQYF. J is TRBJ2-3 and V is TRBV12-3 or TRBV12-4; D is possibly TRBD2 (6 bases). V dropped 6 bases and J dropped 2 bases, with 15 bases sitting between them. The CDR3 covers 15 residues.

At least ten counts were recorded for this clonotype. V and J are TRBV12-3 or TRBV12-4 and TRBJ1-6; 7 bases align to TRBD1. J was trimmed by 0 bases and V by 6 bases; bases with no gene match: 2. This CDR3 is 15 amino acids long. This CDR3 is CASSDRVSYNSPLHF. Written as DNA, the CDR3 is TGTGCCAGCAGCGACAGGGTCTCCTATAATTCACCCCTCCACTTT.